One sample yielded the 5 T cell receptor beta chains listed below, sequenced in a study of identical twins. TCRdb processed the 5' RACE reads anew with MiXCR; each CDR3 protein has one entry. The sample has 350,000 to 500,000 distinct CDR3 sequences, approximately 17% seen once; the top ten hold roughly 12%. The material sequenced was naive T cells sorted from blood. Source of these receptors: a man between 45 and 60 years old in good health.

This clonotype was seen repeatedly, ten times or more. The chain joins TRBV5-6 to TRBJ2-7; no clear D. V shed 3 bases and J shed 2 bases, with 9 bases lying between them. Per germline, CDR1 SGHDT and CDR2 YYEEEE. This CDR3 spans 13 amino acids. CDR3 protein: CASSSQVAYEQYF. CDR3 DNA: TGTGCCAGCAGCTCTCAGGTAGCCTACGAGCAGTACTTC.

This rearrangement joins TRBV4-3 to TRBJ2-7; D remains unclear. The V end lost 1 base, the J end lost 0 bases, and 10 bases lay between the germline ends. Germline values: CDR1 LGHNA, CDR2 YSLEER. The CDR3 is made up of 15 amino acids. CDR3 nucleotides: TGCGCCAGCAGCCAAGTCATCAGGAGCTCCTACGAGCAGTACTTC. It encodes CASSQVIRSSYEQYF.

This chain links TRBV20-1 with TRBJ1-6; 8 bases match TRBD1. This CDR3 spans 15 amino acids. CDR1 and CDR2 (germline): DFQATT, SNEGSKA (reference sequence). Germline trimming cut 0 bases from V and 9 bases from J; bases unmatched to any gene: 7. The CDR3 sequence is CSARDGADRASPLHF. For the CDR3, the DNA is TGCAGTGCTAGAGATGGAGCGGACAGGGCTTCACCCCTCCACTTT.

This clonotype occurred many times. J is TRBJ2-3 and V is TRBV27, with a tentative D call TRBD1 (6 bases). The ends were cut back, 5 bases at V and 0 bases at J, with 12 bases in the middle. Germline lookup yields CDR1 MNHEY and CDR2 SMNVEV (reference sequence). The CDR3 covers 15 residues. CDR3 DNA sequence: TGTGCCAGCAGTCTCCTACAGGGAAGCACAGATACGCAGTATTTT. Its translation: CASSLLQGSTDTQYF.

The J gene is TRBJ2-2, the V gene TRBV20-1, with 10 bases matching TRBD2. After removal of 0 bases from V and 7 bases from J, the junction contained 2 bases not matched to a gene. This CDR3 has 14 residues. Looked up from germline, CDR1 is DFQATT and CDR2 is SNEGSKA (reference sequence). CDR3 DNA sequence: TGCAGTGCTAGAGAACTAGCGGGGTACGGGGAGCTGTTTTTT. It is translated as CSARELAGYGELFF.